The present TCR beta chain was sequenced within a study of blood T cells in healthy people across ages. Study information: About one barcoded beta molecule per two T cells was captured by template switching.

Using a J-beta primer mix together with a sample-barcoded 5' primer, a second PCR was run for about 6 to 12 cycles. Via MiXCR, TCRdb re-called the 5' RACE reads, giving one row per CDR3 protein. This sample has more than 900,000 distinct CDR3 sequences, with approximately 25% found just once. V shed 1 base and J shed 0 bases, with 8 bases lying between them. Germline V gene sequence: CDR1 SGHTA, CDR2 FQGNSA. The CDR3 is 15 residues long. The data were also submitted as part of a second study, on T cells of mothers and their children.

Sequences were obtained from blood. The rearrangement links TRBV7-2 to TRBJ2-3; no definite D call. The sequence was collected from a girl aged 2 to 10 in good health. The CDR3 spells CASSLENHSTDTQYF. CDR3 coding DNA: TGTGCCAGCAGCTTAGAGAACCACAGCACAGATACGCAGTATTTT.